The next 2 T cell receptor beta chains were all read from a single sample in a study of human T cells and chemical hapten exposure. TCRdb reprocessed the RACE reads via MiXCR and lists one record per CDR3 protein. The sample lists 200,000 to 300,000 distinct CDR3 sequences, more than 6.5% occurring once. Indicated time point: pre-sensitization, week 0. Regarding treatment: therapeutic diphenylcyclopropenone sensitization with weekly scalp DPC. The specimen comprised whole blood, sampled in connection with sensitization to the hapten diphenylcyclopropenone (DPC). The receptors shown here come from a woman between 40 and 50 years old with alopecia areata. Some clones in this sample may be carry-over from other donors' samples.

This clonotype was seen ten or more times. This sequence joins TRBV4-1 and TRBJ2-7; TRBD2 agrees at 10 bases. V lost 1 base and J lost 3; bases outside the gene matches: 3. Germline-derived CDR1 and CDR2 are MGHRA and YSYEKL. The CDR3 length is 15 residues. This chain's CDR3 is CASSQVLAGNYEQYF. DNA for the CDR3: TGCGCCAGCAGCCAAGTACTAGCGGGAAACTACGAGCAGTACTTC.

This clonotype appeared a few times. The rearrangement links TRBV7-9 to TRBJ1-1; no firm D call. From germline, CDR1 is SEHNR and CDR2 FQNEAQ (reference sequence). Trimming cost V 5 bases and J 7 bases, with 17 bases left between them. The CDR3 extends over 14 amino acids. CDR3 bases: TGTGCCAGCAGCCCGCCGCCCTACAGCAATGAAGCTTTCTTT. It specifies CASSPPPYSNEAFF.